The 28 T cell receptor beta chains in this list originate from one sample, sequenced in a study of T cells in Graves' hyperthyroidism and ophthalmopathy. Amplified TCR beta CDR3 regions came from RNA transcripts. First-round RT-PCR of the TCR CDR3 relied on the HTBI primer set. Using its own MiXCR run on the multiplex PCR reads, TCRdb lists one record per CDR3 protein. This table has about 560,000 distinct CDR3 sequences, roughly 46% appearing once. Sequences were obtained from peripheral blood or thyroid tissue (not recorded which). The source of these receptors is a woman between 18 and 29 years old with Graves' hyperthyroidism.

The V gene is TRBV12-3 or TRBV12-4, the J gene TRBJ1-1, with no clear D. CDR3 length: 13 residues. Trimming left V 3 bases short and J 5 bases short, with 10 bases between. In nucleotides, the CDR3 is TGTGCCAGCAGTTTGTTTCCGGGGACTGAAGCTTTCTTT. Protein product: CASSLFPGTEAFF.

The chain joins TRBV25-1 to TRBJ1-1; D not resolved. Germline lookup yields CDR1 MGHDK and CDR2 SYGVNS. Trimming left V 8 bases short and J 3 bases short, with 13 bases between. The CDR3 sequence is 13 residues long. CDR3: CASLSGMDTEAFF. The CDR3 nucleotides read TGTGCCAGCTTGTCCGGGATGGACACTGAAGCTTTCTTT.

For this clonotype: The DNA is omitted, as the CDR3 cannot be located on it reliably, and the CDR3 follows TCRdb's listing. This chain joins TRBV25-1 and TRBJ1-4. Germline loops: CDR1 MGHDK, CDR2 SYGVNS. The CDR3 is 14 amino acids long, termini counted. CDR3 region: CASCSAREVEKLFF.

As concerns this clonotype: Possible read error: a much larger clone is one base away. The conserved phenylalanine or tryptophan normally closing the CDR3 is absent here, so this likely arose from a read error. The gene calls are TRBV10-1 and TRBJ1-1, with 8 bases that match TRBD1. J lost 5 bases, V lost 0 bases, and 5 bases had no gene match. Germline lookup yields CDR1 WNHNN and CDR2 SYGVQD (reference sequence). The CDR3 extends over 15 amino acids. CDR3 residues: CASSESGTGGTEAFS. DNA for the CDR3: TGCGCCAGCAGTGAGTCGGGGACAGGTGGAACTGAAGCTTTCTCT.

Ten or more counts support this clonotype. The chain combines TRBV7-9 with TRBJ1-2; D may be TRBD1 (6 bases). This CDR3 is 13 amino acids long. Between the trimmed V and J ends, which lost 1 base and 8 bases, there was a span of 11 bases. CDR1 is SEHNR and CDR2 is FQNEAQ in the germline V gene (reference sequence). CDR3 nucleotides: TGTGCCAGCAGCTTAGAAGCAGGGGTAGGCTACACCTTC. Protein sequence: CASSLEAGVGYTF.

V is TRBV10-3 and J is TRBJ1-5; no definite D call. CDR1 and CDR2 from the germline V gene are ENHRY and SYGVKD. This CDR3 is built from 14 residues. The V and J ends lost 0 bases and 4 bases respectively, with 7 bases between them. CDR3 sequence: CAISESGINQPQHF. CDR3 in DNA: TGTGCCATCAGTGAGTCAGGGATAAATCAGCCCCAGCATTTT.

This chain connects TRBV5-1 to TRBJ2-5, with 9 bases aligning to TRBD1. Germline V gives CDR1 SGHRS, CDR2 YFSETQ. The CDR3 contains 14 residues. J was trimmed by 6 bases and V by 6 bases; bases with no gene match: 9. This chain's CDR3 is CASIPGQGTKTQYF. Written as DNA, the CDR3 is TGCGCCAGCATCCCCGGACAGGGGACGAAGACCCAGTACTTC.

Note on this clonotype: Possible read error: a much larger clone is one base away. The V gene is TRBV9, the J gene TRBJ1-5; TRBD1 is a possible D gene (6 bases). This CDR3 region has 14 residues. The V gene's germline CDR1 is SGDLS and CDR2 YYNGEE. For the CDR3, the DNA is TGTGCCAGCGGCGTAGGGAGGGGGAATCAGCCCCAGCATTTT. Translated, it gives CASGVGRGNQPQHF.

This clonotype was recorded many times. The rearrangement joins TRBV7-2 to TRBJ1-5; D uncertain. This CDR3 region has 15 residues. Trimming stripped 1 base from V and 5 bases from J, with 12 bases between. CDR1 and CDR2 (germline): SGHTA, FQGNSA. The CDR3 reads CASSLVGGDDQPQHF. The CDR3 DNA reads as TGTGCCAGCAGCTTAGTTGGTGGTGACGATCAGCCCCAGCATTTT. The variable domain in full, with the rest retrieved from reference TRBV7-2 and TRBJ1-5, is GAGVSQSPSNKVTEKGKDVELRCDPISGHTALYWYRQSLGQGLEFLIYFQGNSAPDKSGLPSDRFSAERTGGSVSTLTIQRTQQEDSAVYLCASSLVGGDDQPQHFGDGTRLSIL.

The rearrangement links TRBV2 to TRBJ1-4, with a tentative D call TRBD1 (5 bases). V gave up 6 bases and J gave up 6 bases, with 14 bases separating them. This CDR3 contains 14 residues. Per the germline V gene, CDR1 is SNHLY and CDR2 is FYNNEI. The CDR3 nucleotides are TGTGCCAGCAGGGGGACTCCCGGAGATGAAAAACTGTTTTTT. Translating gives CASRGTPGDEKLFF.

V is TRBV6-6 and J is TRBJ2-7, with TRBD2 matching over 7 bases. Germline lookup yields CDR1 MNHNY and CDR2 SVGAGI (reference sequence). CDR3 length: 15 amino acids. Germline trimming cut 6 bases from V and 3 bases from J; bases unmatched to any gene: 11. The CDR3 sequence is CASSPTTSRHYEQYF. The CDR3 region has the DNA TGTGCCAGCAGCCCGACGACTAGCCGACACTACGAGCAGTACTTC.

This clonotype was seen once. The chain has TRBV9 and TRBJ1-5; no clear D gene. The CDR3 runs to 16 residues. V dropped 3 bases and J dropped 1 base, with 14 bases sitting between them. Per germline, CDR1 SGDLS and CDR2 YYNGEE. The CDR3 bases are TGTGCCAGCAGCGATCGTAAAGGGTGGAGCAATCAGCCCCAGCATTTT. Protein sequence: CASSDRKGWSNQPQHF. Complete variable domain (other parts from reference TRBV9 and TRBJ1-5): DSGVTQTPKHLITATGQRVTLRCSPRSGDLSVYWYQQSLDQGLQFLIQYYNGEERAKGNILERFSAQQFPDLHSELNLSSLELGDSALYFCASSDRKGWSNQPQHFGDGTRLSIL.

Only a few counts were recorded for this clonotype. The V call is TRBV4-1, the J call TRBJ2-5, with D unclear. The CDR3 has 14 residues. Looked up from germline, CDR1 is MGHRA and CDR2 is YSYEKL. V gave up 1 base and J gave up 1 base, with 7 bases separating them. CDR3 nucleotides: TGCGCCAGCAGCCAAGTAGGGATCCAAGAGACCCAGTACTTC. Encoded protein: CASSQVGIQETQYF.

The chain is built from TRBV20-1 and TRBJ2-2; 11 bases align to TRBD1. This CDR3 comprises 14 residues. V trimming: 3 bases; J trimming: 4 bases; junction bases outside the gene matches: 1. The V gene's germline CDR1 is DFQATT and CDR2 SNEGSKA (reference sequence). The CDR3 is CSARDRGRTGELFF. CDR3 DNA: TGCAGTGCTAGGGACAGGGGGCGCACCGGGGAGCTGTTTTTT.

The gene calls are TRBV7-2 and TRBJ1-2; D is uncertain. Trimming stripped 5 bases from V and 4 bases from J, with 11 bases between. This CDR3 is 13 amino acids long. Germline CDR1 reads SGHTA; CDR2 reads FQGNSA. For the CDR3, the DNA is TGTGCCAGCAGCGCAGTGAGCTCCTATGGCTACACCTTC. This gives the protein CASSAVSSYGYTF.

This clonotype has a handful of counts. As DNA, the CDR3 is TGTGCCAGCAGTGTTGGACAGGGAGACAATCAGCCCCAGCATTTT. This gives the protein CASSVGQGDNQPQHF. The gene calls are TRBV9 and TRBJ1-5, with TRBD1 matching 8 bases. From germline, CDR1 is SGDLS and CDR2 YYNGEE. Trimming took 5 bases from V and 3 from J; bases not matched to a gene: 7. The CDR3 has 15 amino acids.

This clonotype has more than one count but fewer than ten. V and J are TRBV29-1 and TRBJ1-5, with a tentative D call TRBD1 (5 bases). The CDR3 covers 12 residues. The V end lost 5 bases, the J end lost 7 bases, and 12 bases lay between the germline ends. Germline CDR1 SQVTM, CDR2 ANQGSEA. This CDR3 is CSVHRGGQPQHF. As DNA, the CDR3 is TGCAGCGTTCATCGGGGGGGGCAGCCCCAGCATTTT.

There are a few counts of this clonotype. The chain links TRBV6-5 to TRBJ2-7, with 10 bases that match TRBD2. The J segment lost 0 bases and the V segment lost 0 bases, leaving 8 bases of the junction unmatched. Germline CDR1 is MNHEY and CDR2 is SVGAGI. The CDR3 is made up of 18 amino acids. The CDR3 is CASSYSTSGHSSSYEQYF. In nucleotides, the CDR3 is TGTGCCAGCAGTTACTCGACTAGCGGGCATTCTTCCTCCTACGAGCAGTACTTC.

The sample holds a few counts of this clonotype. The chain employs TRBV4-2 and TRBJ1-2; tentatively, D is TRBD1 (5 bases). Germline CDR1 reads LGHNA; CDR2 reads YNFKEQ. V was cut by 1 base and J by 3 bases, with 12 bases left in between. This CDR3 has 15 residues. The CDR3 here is CASSQAGLVDYGYTF. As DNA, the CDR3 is TGTGCCAGCAGCCAAGCAGGGTTAGTGGACTATGGCTACACCTTC.

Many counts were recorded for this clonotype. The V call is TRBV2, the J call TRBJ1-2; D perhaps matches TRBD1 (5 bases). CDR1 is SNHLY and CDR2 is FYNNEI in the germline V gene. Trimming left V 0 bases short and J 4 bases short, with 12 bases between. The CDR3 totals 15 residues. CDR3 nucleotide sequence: TGTGCCAGCAGTGAAGCCGGTGGGGGAGGCTATGGCTACACCTTC. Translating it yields CASSEAGGGGYGYTF.

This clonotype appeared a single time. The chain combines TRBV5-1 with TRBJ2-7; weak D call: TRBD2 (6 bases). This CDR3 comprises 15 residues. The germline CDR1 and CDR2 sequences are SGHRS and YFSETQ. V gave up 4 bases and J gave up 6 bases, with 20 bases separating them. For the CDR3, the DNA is TGCGCCAGCAGCCCGAGAGCGGGTACGGAAAGCGAGCAGTACTTC. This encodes CASSPRAGTESEQYF.

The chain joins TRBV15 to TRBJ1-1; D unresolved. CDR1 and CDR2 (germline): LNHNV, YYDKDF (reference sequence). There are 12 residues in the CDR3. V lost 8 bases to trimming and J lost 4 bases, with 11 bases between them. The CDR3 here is CATREGSTEAFF. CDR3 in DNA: TGTGCCACCCGGGAAGGGTCCACTGAAGCTTTCTTT.

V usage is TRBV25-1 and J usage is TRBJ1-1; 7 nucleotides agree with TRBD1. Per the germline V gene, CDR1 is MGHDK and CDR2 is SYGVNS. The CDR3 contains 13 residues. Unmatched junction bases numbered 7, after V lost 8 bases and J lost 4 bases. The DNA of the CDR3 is TGTGCCAGCTCACAGGGACAGATCACTGAAGCTTTCTTT. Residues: CASSQGQITEAFF.

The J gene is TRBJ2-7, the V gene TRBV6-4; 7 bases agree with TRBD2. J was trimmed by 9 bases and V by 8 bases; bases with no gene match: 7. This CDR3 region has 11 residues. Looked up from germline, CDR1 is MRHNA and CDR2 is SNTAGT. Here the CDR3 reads CASGGEVWQYF. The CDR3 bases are TGTGCCAGCGGGGGGGAGGTTTGGCAGTACTTC.

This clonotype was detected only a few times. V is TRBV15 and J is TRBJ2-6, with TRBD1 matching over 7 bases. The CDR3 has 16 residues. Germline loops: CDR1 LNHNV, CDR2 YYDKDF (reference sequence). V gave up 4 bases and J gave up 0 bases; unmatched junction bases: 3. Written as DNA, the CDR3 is TGTGCCACCAGCACTCGACAGGGCTCTGGGGCCAACGTCCTGACTTTC. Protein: CATSTRQGSGANVLTF.

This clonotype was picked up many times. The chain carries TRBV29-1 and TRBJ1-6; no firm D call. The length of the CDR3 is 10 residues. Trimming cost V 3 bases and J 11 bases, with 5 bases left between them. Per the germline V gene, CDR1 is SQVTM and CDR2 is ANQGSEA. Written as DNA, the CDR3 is TGCAGCGTTGAGACGGCACCCCTCCACTTT. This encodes CSVETAPLHF.

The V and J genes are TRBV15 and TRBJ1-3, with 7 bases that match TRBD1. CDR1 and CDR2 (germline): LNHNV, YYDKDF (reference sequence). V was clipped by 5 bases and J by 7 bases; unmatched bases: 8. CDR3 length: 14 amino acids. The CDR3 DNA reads TGTGCCACCAGCTCGCGGGACAGTATGAACACCATATATTTT. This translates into CATSSRDSMNTIYF.

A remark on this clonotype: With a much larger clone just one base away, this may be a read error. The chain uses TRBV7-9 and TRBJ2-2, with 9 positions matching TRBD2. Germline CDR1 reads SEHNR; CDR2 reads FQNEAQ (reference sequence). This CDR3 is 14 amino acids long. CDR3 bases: TGTGTCAGCAGCATTAGCGGGGGCGGCGGGGAGCTGTTTTTT. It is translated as CVSSISGGGGELFF.